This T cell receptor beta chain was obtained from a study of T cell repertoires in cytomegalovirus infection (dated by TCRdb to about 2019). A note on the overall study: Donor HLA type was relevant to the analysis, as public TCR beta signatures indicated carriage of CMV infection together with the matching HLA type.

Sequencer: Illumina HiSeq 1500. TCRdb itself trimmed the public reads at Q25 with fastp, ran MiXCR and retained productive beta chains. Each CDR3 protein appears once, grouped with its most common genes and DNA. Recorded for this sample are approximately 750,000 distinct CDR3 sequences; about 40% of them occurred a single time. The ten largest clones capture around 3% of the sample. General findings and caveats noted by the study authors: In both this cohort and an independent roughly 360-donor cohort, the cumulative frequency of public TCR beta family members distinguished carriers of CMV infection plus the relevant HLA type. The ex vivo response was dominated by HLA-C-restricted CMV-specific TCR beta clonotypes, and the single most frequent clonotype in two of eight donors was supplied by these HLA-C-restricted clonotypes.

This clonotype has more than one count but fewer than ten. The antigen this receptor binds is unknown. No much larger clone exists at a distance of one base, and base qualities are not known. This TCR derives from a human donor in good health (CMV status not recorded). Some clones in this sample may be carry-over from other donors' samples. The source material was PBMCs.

The CDR3 protein is CASSPPMRVGQETQYF. In nucleotide form, the sequence is TGTGCCAGCAGTCCTCCCATGAGGGTAGGGCAAGAGACCCAGTACTTC. The chain is assembled from TRBV28 and TRBJ2-5; TRBD2 is perhaps the D gene, given 5 matching bases. From the cysteine through the phenylalanine, the CDR3 covers 16 amino acids. The read is trimmed to its CDR3 DNA, 48 bases read in frame from base 1. Via the germline V gene, CDR1 is MDHEN and CDR2 SYDVKM. V is pared back by 5 bases and J by 2 bases, with 18 bases lying between the germline termini. The entire variable domain, with the stretches around the CDR3 drawn from the reference TRBV28 and TRBJ2-5 proteins, is DVKVTQSSRYLVKRTGEKVFLECVQDMDHENMFWYRQDPGLGLRLIYFSYDVKMKEKGDIPEGYSVSREKKERFSLILESASTNQTSMYLCASSPPMRVGQETQYFGPGTRLLVL.